The 20 T cell receptor beta chains below all came from one sample that was sequenced in a study of breast tumors, draining lymph nodes, adjacent tissues. One entry per CDR3 protein results from TCRdb running MiXCR on the multiplex PCR reads. The sample lists 75,000 to 100,000 distinct CDR3 sequences, roughly a fifth seen once, with approximately 2.5% in the top ten. Breast cancer patients provided tissue from their axillary draining lymph nodes. The sequenced sample was axillary lymph node tissue. All receptors come from a female donor with breast cancer. Some clones in this sample may be carry-over from other donors' samples.

V and J are TRBV5-4 and TRBJ1-1, with a tentative D call TRBD1 (5 bases). V shed 4 bases and J shed 10 bases, with 14 bases lying between them. Germline V CDR1 and CDR2: SGHNT, YYREEE (reference sequence). The CDR3 runs to 12 residues. The CDR3 region is CASSTYGGRAFF. In DNA, the CDR3 is TGTGCCAGCAGCACCTATGGGGGGAGAGCTTTCTTT.

This clonotype was picked up a small number of times. The CDR3 nucleotides are TGCGCCAGCAGCGAAGGGACTAGCGGAGGTTCAGATACGCAGTATTTT. Protein: CASSEGTSGGSDTQYF. The V and J genes are TRBV10-1 and TRBJ2-3; TRBD2 matches at 11 bases. Trimming removed 6 bases from V and 4 bases from J; junction bases left unmatched: 9. Germline V lookup: CDR1 WNHNN, CDR2 SYGVQD (reference sequence). The CDR3 is 16 amino acids.

This clonotype has a count of ten or more. The J gene is TRBJ2-7, the V gene TRBV9, with TRBD2 matching 10 bases. The CDR3 has 14 amino acids. Germline CDR1 SGDLS, CDR2 YYNGEE. V shed 1 base, J shed 6 bases, and the junction held 4 bases outside the gene matches. The CDR3 protein is CASSVSSGRSEQYF. In DNA form, the CDR3 reads TGTGCCAGCAGCGTATCTAGCGGGAGATCCGAGCAGTACTTC.

Note on this clonotype: Being one base from a much bigger clone, this may be a read error. J is TRBJ2-1 and V is TRBV7-3; TRBD2 agrees at 10 bases. CDR1 is SGHTA, CDR2 FQGTGA, per germline. The CDR3 has 16 residues. V trimming: 5 bases; J trimming: 9 bases; junction bases outside the gene matches: 13. DNA of the CDR3: TGTGCCAGCAGCCGAACTAGCGGGGCCCCGAAGGGTGAGCAGTTCTTC. Its translation: CASSRTSGAPKGEQFF.

Comments on this clonotype: This sequence may be a read error, since a much larger clone differs from it by one base. Here the CDR3 DNA reads TGCGCCAGCAGCCAAGATAGGCCGGGGGCTGCCTACAATGAGCGGTTCTTC. Translated: CASSQDRPGAAYNERFF. The gene calls are TRBV4-3 and TRBJ2-1; D may match TRBD1 or TRBD2 (6 bases each). The CDR3 totals 17 residues. In germline, CDR1 is LGHNA, CDR2 YSLEER.

By sample fraction, this clonotype is medium-sized. V and J are TRBV4-3 and TRBJ2-5; D gene uncertain. Trimming took off 0 bases at V and 8 bases at J, with 10 bases between the two ends. This CDR3 is built from 13 residues. CDR1 is LGHNA and CDR2 is YSLEER in the germline V gene. CDR3 nucleotides: TGCGCCAGCAGCCAAGATCGTTCAGGTACCCAGTACTTC. This codes for CASSQDRSGTQYF.

In regard to this clonotype: A much more abundant neighbour one base away suggests this may be a read error. The chain couples TRBV20-1 to TRBJ2-5, with 11 bases fitting TRBD2. CDR3 length equals 15 residues. Per the germline V gene, CDR1 is DFQATT and CDR2 is SNEGSKA (reference sequence). The CDR3 DNA reads TGCAGTGCTGAACTAGCGGGAGCCCCCCAAGAGACCCTGTACTTC. It is translated as CSAELAGAPQETLYF.

This clonotype was seen at least ten times. The V and J genes are TRBV6-1 and TRBJ2-5, with D unclear. Trimming cost V 2 bases and J 5 bases, with 12 bases left between them. CDR1 is MNHNS, CDR2 SASEGT, per germline. The CDR3 has 14 residues. CDR3 sequence: CASSEMWNSETQYF. CDR3 nucleotides: TGTGCCAGCAGTGAAATGTGGAATTCGGAGACCCAGTACTTC.

There are many counts of this clonotype. V usage is TRBV6-1 and J usage is TRBJ2-1; 11 bases agree with TRBD1. Germline V lookup: CDR1 MNHNS, CDR2 SASEGT. J gave up 2 bases and V 2 bases, and 8 bases lay outside the gene matches. The CDR3 runs 18 residues. Written as DNA, the CDR3 is TGTGCCAGCAGTGAAATGGCCTCGGGACAGGGGGCCTACAATGAGCAGTTCTTC. It specifies CASSEMASGQGAYNEQFF.

At least ten counts were recorded for this clonotype. This sequence joins TRBV30 and TRBJ2-7; D is undetermined. CDR1 and CDR2 (germline): GTSNPN, SVGIG (reference sequence). Trimming took off 2 bases at V and 0 bases at J, with 8 bases between the two ends. This CDR3 has 13 amino acids. For the CDR3, the DNA is TGTGCCTGGAGTAGGTTAAGCTCCTACGAGCAGTACTTC. The encoded protein is CAWSRLSSYEQYF.

Remarks on this clonotype: One end of the junction varies from germline; a read error may be responsible. This chain connects TRBV7-3 to TRBJ1-1; the D gene is possibly TRBD1 (5 bases). The CDR3 is made up of 13 amino acids. The germline V gene has CDR1 SGHTA and CDR2 FQGTGA. CDR3 coding DNA: TGTGCCGGCAGCCCTGGGGGGAACACTGAAGCTTTCTTT. It yields the protein CAGSPGGNTEAFF.

The chain couples TRBV7-9 to TRBJ2-1; D perhaps matches TRBD1 (6 bases). The CDR3 extends over 15 amino acids. V lost 3 bases and J 7 bases, leaving 16 bases between the germline ends. The germline gives CDR1 SEHNR, CDR2 FQNEAQ (reference sequence). The CDR3 is CASSFWQGSINEQFF. CDR3 in DNA: TGTGCCAGCAGCTTTTGGCAGGGGTCGATTAATGAGCAGTTCTTC.

A single count supports this clonotype. This may stem from a read error, because a much larger clone lies one nucleotide away. In this CDR3 the conserved last residue, phenylalanine or tryptophan, is missing, so a read error is likely. The chain recombines TRBV20-1 with TRBJ2-5, with D tentatively TRBD1 or TRBD2 (6 bases each). The germline V gene encodes CDR1 DFQATT and CDR2 SNEGSKA (reference sequence). The CDR3 contains 13 residues. Trimming stripped 0 bases from V and 4 bases from J, with 9 bases between. CDR3 amino acids: CSARDRGGETQYS. For the CDR3, the DNA is TGCAGTGCTAGAGACAGGGGAGGAGAGACCCAGTACTCC.

Note on this clonotype: One base away lies a much larger clone, so this may be a sequencing read error. This sequence joins TRBV5-1 and TRBJ2-5; 7 bases line up with TRBD1. The V and J ends lost 7 bases and 4 bases, in that order; junction bases with no gene match: 10. The length of the CDR3 is 14 residues. CDR1 and CDR2 from the germline V gene are SGHRS and YFSETQ. The CDR3 loop is CASYSTGVGETQYF. CDR3 in DNA: TGCGCCAGCTACAGTACAGGGGTAGGAGAGACCCAGTACTTC.

The rearrangement uses TRBV6-4 and TRBJ2-5, with a tentative D call TRBD1 (5 bases). This CDR3 comprises 17 residues. CDR1 is MRHNA, CDR2 SNTAGT, per germline. Trimming removed 7 bases from V and 4 bases from J, with 25 bases in between. The chain's CDR3 is CASILTDQEGVGETQYF. The CDR3 region has the DNA TGTGCCAGCATTCTGACCGACCAGGAAGGGGTGGGAGAGACCCAGTACTTC.

Many counts were recorded for this clonotype. The rearrangement links TRBV7-2 to TRBJ2-7; D gene uncertain. The CDR3 length is 11 residues. CDR1 and CDR2 from the germline V gene are SGHTA and FQGNSA. The ends were cut back, 5 bases at V and 4 bases at J, with 6 bases in the middle. This chain's CDR3 is CASSVGYEQYF. CDR3 in DNA: TGTGCCAGCAGCGTAGGTTACGAGCAGTACTTC.

This clonotype was picked up many times. This chain connects TRBV5-1 to TRBJ2-5; TRBD1 aligns across 8 bases. V gave up 0 bases and J gave up 5 bases; unmatched junction bases: 0. Germline V gene sequence: CDR1 SGHRS, CDR2 YFSETQ. The CDR3 contains 13 residues. The CDR3 protein is CASSLGQGETQYF. The CDR3, as DNA: TGCGCCAGCAGCTTGGGACAGGGGGAGACCCAGTACTTC. Supplemented by reference TRBV5-1 and TRBJ2-5, the full variable domain reads KAGVTQTPRYLIKTRGQQVTLSCSPISGHRSVSWYQQTPGQGLQFLFEYFSETQRNKGNFPGRFSGRQFSNSRSEMNVSTLELGDSALYLCASSLGQGETQYFGPGTRLLVL.

The sample holds many counts of this clonotype. This chain uses TRBV7-2 with TRBJ2-7, with 7 positions matching TRBD2. The CDR3 loop spans 16 amino acids. V shed 6 bases, J shed 0 bases, and the junction held 11 bases outside the gene matches. Germline assignment: CDR1 SGHTA and CDR2 FQGNSA. The CDR3 sequence is CASSRSSGPTSYEQYF. Written as DNA, the CDR3 is TGTGCCAGCAGTCGAAGTAGCGGGCCTACCTCCTACGAGCAGTACTTC. The full variable domain, its missing parts supplied by reference TRBV7-2 and TRBJ2-7, is GAGVSQSPSNKVTEKGKDVELRCDPISGHTALYWYRQSLGQGLEFLIYFQGNSAPDKSGLPSDRFSAERTGGSVSTLTIQRTQQEDSAVYLCASSRSSGPTSYEQYFGPGTRLTVT.

This clonotype was seen at least ten times. This chain links TRBV29-1 with TRBJ2-3; D is undetermined. The V end lost 1 base, the J end lost 0 bases, and 11 bases lay between the germline ends. Germline V CDR1 and CDR2: SQVTM, ANQGSEA. The length of the CDR3 is 15 residues. CDR3 residues: CSVEGHLLSTDTQYF. In DNA, the CDR3 is TGCAGCGTTGAAGGGCACCTCCTTAGCACAGATACGCAGTATTTT.

Concerning this clonotype: This could be a read error, since a much larger clone is one nucleotide away. V and J are TRBV13 and TRBJ2-1; 7 nucleotides match TRBD2. The V gene end was trimmed by 6 bases and the J gene end by 9 bases; junction bases not matched to a gene: 5. Germline CDR1 and CDR2: PRHDT and FYEKMQ (reference sequence). The CDR3 has 12 amino acids. The CDR3 region has the DNA TGTGCCAGCAGTTGGACTAGAAGTGAGCAGTTCTTC. This encodes CASSWTRSEQFF.